These 17 T cell receptor beta chains were all obtained from the same sample, sequenced in a study of cytomegalovirus exposure and HLA in healthy donors. With 60 Vbeta and 13 Jbeta primers, the PCR was carried out. Clones were sequenced by immunoSEQ multiplex PCR, and TCRdb holds only the in-frame ones, with some missing. The sample lists over 150,000 clones; about four fifths were seen once. The source material was PBMCs. These receptor sequences come from a young man in good health and CMV-seropositive.

V usage is TRBV19 and J usage is TRBJ1-1, with a weak D call TRBD1 (5 bases). CDR3 length: 15 residues. Per germline, CDR1 LNHDA and CDR2 SQIVND (reference sequence). Trimming shortened V by 4 bases and J by 1 base, and 13 bases separated the two germline ends. CDR3 bases: TGTGCCAGTAGTAGCATACGCCAGGGGAACACTGAAGCTTTCTTT. As protein: CASSSIRQGNTEAFF.

This clone is a singleton in its sample. The chain carries TRBV27 and TRBJ2-1; TRBD2 is a possible D gene (7 bases). CDR1 and CDR2 from the germline V gene are MNHEY and SMNVEV (reference sequence). The CDR3 is 14 amino acids. The V end lost 1 base, the J end lost 9 bases, and 13 bases lay between the germline ends. In DNA form, the CDR3 reads TGTGCCAGCAGTTTATTGGGGCGGGGGCTTGAGCAGTTCTTC. Translated: CASSLLGRGLEQFF.

The chain carries TRBV5-6 and TRBJ1-2; 9 nucleotides line up with TRBD1. Losses at the gene ends were 4 bases for V and 2 bases for J; bases not matched to a gene: 6. Germline lookup yields CDR1 SGHDT and CDR2 YYEEEE. The CDR3 has 15 amino acids. The DNA for the CDR3 is TGTGCCAGCAGCCGTGACAGGGGGGAAAACTATGGCTACACCTTC. Translation gives CASSRDRGENYGYTF.

This clone was observed a single time. V and J are TRBV2 and TRBJ1-6; possible D gene TRBD1, 6 bases. The CDR3 consists of 12 residues. The germline V and J ends were trimmed by 5 bases and 9 bases, with 8 bases remaining between them. The germline gives CDR1 SNHLY, CDR2 FYNNEI. The CDR3 sequence: CASSSGASPLHF. CDR3 nucleotides: TGTGCCAGCAGTTCAGGGGCTTCACCCCTCCACTTT.

CDR3 region: CASSGGAYNSPLHF. The CDR3 DNA sequence: TGTGCCAGCAGCGGGGGGGCCTATAATTCACCCCTCCACTTT. The rearrangement joins TRBV7-3 to TRBJ1-6; the D gene is possibly TRBD1 (5 bases). Germline V CDR1 and CDR2: SGHTA, FQGTGA. Trimming pared 5 bases from V and 2 bases from J, leaving 7 bases between. The CDR3 totals 14 residues. Variable domain in full (rest from reference TRBV7-3 and TRBJ1-6): GAGVSQTPSNKVTEKGKYVELRCDPISGHTALYWYRQSLGQGPEFLIYFQGTGAADDSGLPNDRFFAVRPEGSVSTLKIQRTERGDSAVYLCASSGGAYNSPLHFGNGTRLTVT.

This chain joins TRBV11-2 and TRBJ2-7, with TRBD1 matching over 7 bases. J gave up 2 bases and V 2 bases, and 6 bases lay outside the gene matches. The CDR3 has 15 residues. Germline CDR1 and CDR2: SGHAT and FQNNGV. The DNA for the CDR3 is TGTGCCAGCAGCTTAAACCGGGACAGAGCCTACGAGCAGTACTTC. It encodes CASSLNRDRAYEQYF.

V and J are TRBV27 and TRBJ1-5, with D unresolved. CDR1 MNHEY and CDR2 SMNVEV come from the germline V gene (reference sequence). V lost 6 bases and J 0 bases, leaving 18 bases between the germline ends. This CDR3 contains 17 residues. For the CDR3, the DNA is TGTGCCAGCAGCCTCTCCGGGAGTATTTATAGCAATCAGCCCCAGCATTTT. Protein: CASSLSGSIYSNQPQHF.

The V call is TRBV2, the J call TRBJ2-1; 7 positions agree with TRBD1. V shed 6 bases, J shed 8 bases, and the junction held 4 bases outside the gene matches. Germline-derived CDR1 and CDR2 are SNHLY and FYNNEI. The CDR3 contains 12 residues. The CDR3 nucleotides are TGTGCCAGCAGCGAAACAGGGGATGAGCAGTTCTTC. Translated, it gives CASSETGDEQFF.

The rearrangement joins TRBV7-9 to TRBJ1-1; TRBD1 aligns across 10 bases. The length of the CDR3 is 16 residues. Germline V gene data show CDR1 as SEHNR and CDR2 as FQNEAQ (reference sequence). Germline trimming cut 5 bases from V and 2 bases from J; bases unmatched to any gene: 8. The CDR3 is CASSARQGAHNTEAFF. The DNA for the CDR3 is TGTGCCAGCAGCGCTAGACAGGGGGCGCATAACACTGAAGCTTTCTTT.

The rearrangement links TRBV21-1 to TRBJ1-3; the table names TRBD1, a call not compared with the DNA. TRBV21-1 has pseudogene status. This CDR3 has 15 amino acids. The CDR3 sequence is CASSTTGDSGNTIYF. The CDR3 DNA follows: TGTGCCAGCAGCACGACAGGAGACTCTGGAAACACCATATATTTT.

The chain employs TRBV28 and TRBJ2-3; TRBD1 is a possible D gene (5 bases). V shed 5 bases and J shed 3 bases, with 9 bases lying between them. The germline gives CDR1 MDHEN, CDR2 SYDVKM. This CDR3 contains 13 residues. The CDR3 sequence is CASSPAGTDTQYF. CDR3 DNA: TGTGCCAGCAGTCCCGCAGGGACAGATACGCAGTATTTT.

The rearrangement joins TRBV27 to TRBJ1-2, with D unclear. CDR3 length: 13 residues. V lost 3 bases and J lost 3, with 8 bases in between. Germline CDR1 MNHEY, CDR2 SMNVEV (reference sequence). The chain's CDR3 is CASSFGEDYGYTF. In nucleotides, the CDR3 is TGTGCCAGCAGTTTTGGGGAGGACTATGGCTACACCTTC.

The rearrangement links TRBV19 to TRBJ2-1; 8 bases line up with TRBD2. V shed 3 bases, J shed 4 bases, and the junction held 5 bases outside the gene matches. The V gene's germline CDR1 is LNHDA and CDR2 SQIVND (reference sequence). This CDR3 has 15 residues. The CDR3 nucleotides are TGTGCCAGTAGTATTCAGGCTAGCGGGTACAATGAGCAGTTCTTC. It translates to CASSIQASGYNEQFF.

V and J are TRBV6-1 and TRBJ2-3, with 7 bases aligning to TRBD1. Germline V gene sequence: CDR1 MNHNS, CDR2 SASEGT. Trimming cost V 3 bases and J 9 bases; bases outside gene matches: 0. The CDR3 sequence is 11 residues long. This CDR3 reads CASSEDRTQYF. The CDR3 DNA sequence: TGTGCCAGCAGTGAGGACAGGACGCAGTATTTT.

This clone occurred a few times. The chain joins TRBV25-1 to TRBJ1-1; tentatively, D is TRBD1 (5 bases). Germline CDR1 is MGHDK and CDR2 is SYGVNS. V was shortened by 4 bases and J by 1 base, with 13 bases between the two germline ends. The CDR3 has 15 residues. CDR3 in amino acids: CASSARRDQNTEAFF. CDR3 DNA: TGTGCCAGCAGTGCGCGGAGGGACCAGAACACTGAAGCTTTCTTT.

The genes are TRBV27 and TRBJ2-1; D is ambiguous. Germline CDR1 reads MNHEY; CDR2 reads SMNVEV (reference sequence). Trimming removed 6 bases at V and 0 bases at J, with 12 bases between. This CDR3 is 15 amino acids long. CDR3 amino acids: CASSAQASSYNEQFF. The CDR3 DNA reads as TGTGCCAGCAGCGCTCAGGCGAGCTCCTACAATGAGCAGTTCTTC.

This chain links TRBV30 with TRBJ2-1; 10 nucleotides match TRBD2. This CDR3 contains 15 residues. Germline CDR1 is GTSNPN and CDR2 is SVGIG (reference sequence). V gave up 2 bases and J gave up 9 bases; unmatched junction bases: 10. The CDR3 sequence: CAWSMGLAGASEQFF. CDR3 bases: TGTGCCTGGAGTATGGGGCTAGCGGGAGCAAGTGAGCAGTTCTTC.